This T cell receptor (beta chain) was documented in a study of beta chain features in type 1 diabetes. Study summary: Healthy donors, compared against patients, showed similar age, gender and cell yields. Study outcomes and limitations: Moderate but significant shortening of TCRB CDR3s was recorded in all four CD4+ subsets from Type 1 diabetes patients.

All of the isolated RNA was reverse transcribed, so expressed TCRB transcripts were sequenced. Sequencing was performed with immunoSEQ multiplex PCR; in TCRdb, only in-frame clones are kept and a portion is missing. The sample yields about 150,000 clones, roughly 9% seen once. This clone has more than one count but fewer than ten. Its antigen is still unknown. Sequencing input: central memory CD4+ T cells from blood. The clonotype originates from a woman in her twenties or thirties with type 1 diabetes.

Here the CDR3 DNA reads TGCGCCAGCAGCCAGGCTCAGACTAGCGGGAGCACAGATACGCAGTATTTT. It translates to CASSQAQTSGSTDTQYF. The rearrangement joins TRBV4-1 to TRBJ2-3; TRBD2 agrees at 10 bases. This CDR3 has 17 residues. CDR1 MGHRA and CDR2 YSYEKL come from the germline V gene. J gave up 0 bases and V 3 bases, and 6 bases lay outside the gene matches.